Shown below are 8 T cell receptor beta chains from a single sample sequenced in a study of regulatory T cells in long-lasting Graves disease. With iRepertoire HTBI primers and Arm-PCR of CDR3 regions, TCR beta libraries were built. Each CDR3 protein is one row after TCRdb ran MiXCR on the multiplex PCR reads. The table records about half a million distinct CDR3 sequences, about 12% of them present only once. Time point described: newly diagnosed GD, antithyroid drugs for less than 3 months. PBMC-derived RNA was used for the TCR library. These same data were also listed under a study on T cells in Graves' hyperthyroidism and ophthalmopathy.

Material: peripheral blood mononuclear cells (PBMCs), obtained at new diagnosis, from a patient treated with antithyroid drugs. The receptors stem from a woman aged 25 to 45 with Graves disease.

This clonotype was recorded at least ten times. CDR3 sequence: CASAQERDTEAFF. For the CDR3, the DNA is TGTGCCAGCGCTCAGGAGAGGGACACTGAAGCTTTCTTT. The V call is TRBV12-3 or TRBV12-4, the J call TRBJ1-1; D not certain. CDR3 length: 13 amino acids. Trimming stripped 8 bases from V and 3 bases from J, with 13 bases between.

This clonotype was picked up many times. The chain recombines TRBV2 with TRBJ2-7, with D maybe TRBD1 (6 bases). CDR3 length equals 14 residues. Germline V gives CDR1 SNHLY, CDR2 FYNNEI. V shed 0 bases and J shed 8 bases, with 14 bases lying between them. The CDR3, as DNA: TGTGCCAGCAGTGAAGCCGCGAGGACAGAAAAGCAGTACTTC. Translating gives CASSEAARTEKQYF.

The V and J genes are TRBV15 and TRBJ2-5; D not resolved. Per germline, CDR1 LNHNV and CDR2 YYDKDF (reference sequence). The V end was cut by 0 bases, the J end by 2 bases, with 13 bases between. The CDR3 spans 16 residues. The CDR3, as DNA: TGTGCCACCAGCAGAGATGACAAGATTAATCAAGAGACCCAGTACTTC. Its protein is CATSRDDKINQETQYF.

This clonotype was detected many times. The CDR3, as DNA: TGTGCCAGTGGAGACCGGGCAAAGAGGTTGGGGACTGAAGCTTTCTTT. Translated: CASGDRAKRLGTEAFF. The rearrangement links TRBV19 to TRBJ1-1, with no clear D. This CDR3 region has 16 residues. Deletions cut 8 bases from V and 5 bases from J, with 24 bases between. Germline V gives CDR1 LNHDA, CDR2 SQIVND (reference sequence).

This clonotype was found many times. The chain recombines TRBV2 with TRBJ2-2; D not resolved. Trimming cost V 6 bases and J 1 base, with 9 bases left between them. CDR3 length: 14 amino acids. Germline V lookup: CDR1 SNHLY, CDR2 FYNNEI. The CDR3 is CASRVKGNTGELFF. As DNA, the CDR3 is TGTGCCAGCAGGGTCAAAGGGAACACCGGGGAGCTGTTTTTT.

The V call is TRBV15, the J call TRBJ2-7, with TRBD2 matching 12 bases. CDR1 and CDR2 from the germline V gene are LNHNV and YYDKDF (reference sequence). The CDR3 loop spans 20 amino acids. The V and J ends lost 5 bases and 4 bases, in that order; junction bases with no gene match: 21. DNA for the CDR3: TGTGCCACCAGCGAACAAAGGGGACTAGCGGGCCCGATAGTTACTTACGAGCAGTACTTC. This encodes CATSEQRGLAGPIVTYEQYF.

This clonotype was observed a handful of times. The chain links TRBV5-6 to TRBJ2-1; 10 bases are a match to TRBD2. This CDR3 spans 15 amino acids. After removal of 3 bases from V and 6 bases from J, the junction contained 6 bases not matched to a gene. Germline CDR1 reads SGHDT; CDR2 reads YYEEEE. The CDR3 here is CASSYPSGSSNEQFF. The CDR3 DNA is TGTGCCAGCAGCTACCCTAGCGGGAGTTCCAATGAGCAGTTCTTC.

The V call is TRBV6-2 or TRBV6-3, the J call TRBJ1-2, with D unclear. This CDR3 is 15 amino acids long. Trimming removed 5 bases at V and 5 bases at J, with 18 bases between. The V gene's germline CDR1 is MNHEY and CDR2 SVGEGT. Here the CDR3 reads CASSHPEGRTYGYTF. The CDR3 coding sequence is TGTGCCAGCAGTCACCCCGAGGGCAGGACTTATGGCTACACCTTC.